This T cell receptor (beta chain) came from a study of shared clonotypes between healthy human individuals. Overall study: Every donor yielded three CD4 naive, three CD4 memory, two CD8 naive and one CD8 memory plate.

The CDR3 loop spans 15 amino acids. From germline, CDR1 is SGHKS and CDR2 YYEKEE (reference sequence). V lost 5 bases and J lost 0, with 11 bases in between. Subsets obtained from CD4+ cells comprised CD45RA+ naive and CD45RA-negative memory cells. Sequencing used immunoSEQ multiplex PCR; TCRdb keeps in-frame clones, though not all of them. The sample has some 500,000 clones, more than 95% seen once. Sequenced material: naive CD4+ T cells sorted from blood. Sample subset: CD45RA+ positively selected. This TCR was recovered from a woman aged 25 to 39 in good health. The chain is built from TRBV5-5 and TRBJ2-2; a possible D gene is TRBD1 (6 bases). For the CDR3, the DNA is TGTGCCAGCAGTCCCGGGACACCGAACACCGGGGAGCTGTTTTTT. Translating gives CASSPGTPNTGELFF. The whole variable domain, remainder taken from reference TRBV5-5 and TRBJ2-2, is DAGVTQSPTHLIKTRGQQVTLRCSPISGHKSVSWYQQVLGQGPQFIFQYYEKEERGRGNFPDRFSARQFPNYSSELNVNALLLGDSALYLCASSPGTPNTGELFFGEGSRLTVL.